The 18 T cell receptor beta chains below come from one sample, sequenced in a study of cytomegalovirus exposure and HLA in healthy donors. Primers: 60 Vbeta forward and 13 Jbeta reverse. Clones were read by immunoSEQ multiplex PCR, and TCRdb kept only the in-frame ones, dropping some. The sample has some 120,000 clones; over 70% are singletons. Material: PBMCs. Source of these receptors: a woman between 40 and 55 years old in good health and CMV-seronegative.

CDR3 in DNA: TGTGCCTGGAGTGTACGTGGGGGGACAGGTACTGAAGCTTTCTTT. Amino acids: CAWSVRGGTGTEAFF. The chain recombines TRBV30 with TRBJ1-1, with TRBD1 matching over 8 bases. In germline, CDR1 is GTSNPN, CDR2 SVGIG (reference sequence). This CDR3 spans 15 amino acids. With V trimmed by 0 bases and J by 5 bases, 8 bases remained unmatched.

This chain joins TRBV14 and TRBJ2-7, with 8 bases identical to TRBD2. The CDR3 is made up of 15 amino acids. Germline V gene data show CDR1 as SGHDN and CDR2 as FVKESK. V shed 1 base and J 0 bases; nucleotides not matched to a gene: 2. Here the CDR3 reads CASSQALAGSYEQYF. In DNA form, the CDR3 reads TGTGCCAGCAGCCAAGCCCTAGCGGGCTCCTACGAGCAGTACTTC.

The chain is built from TRBV27 and TRBJ2-5; 15 positions agree with TRBD2. V trimming: 5 bases; J trimming: 4 bases; junction bases outside the gene matches: 2. The CDR3 is 15 residues long. Germline values: CDR1 MNHEY, CDR2 SMNVEV (reference sequence). CDR3 nucleotide sequence: TGTGCCAGCAGTGCGGGACTAGCGGGGGGAGAGACCCAGTACTTC. As protein: CASSAGLAGGETQYF.

This clone was observed a few times. The same CDR3 is also encoded by other DNA sequences in this sample. The chain combines TRBV28 with TRBJ1-2, with 9 bases matching TRBD1. Losses at the gene ends were 3 bases for V and 4 bases for J; bases not matched to a gene: 0. Germline V gene lookup returns CDR1 MDHEN and CDR2 SYDVKM. The CDR3 has 13 amino acids. DNA of the CDR3: TGTGCCAGCAGTTTGGGACAGGGCTATGGCTACACCTTC. Translating it yields CASSLGQGYGYTF.

The V and J genes are TRBV28 and TRBJ2-1; the match to TRBD2 covers 12 bases. Germline assignment: CDR1 MDHEN and CDR2 SYDVKM. This CDR3 comprises 15 residues. The V segment lost 5 bases and the J segment 6 bases; nucleotides outside the gene matches: 5. The CDR3 here is CASSLLAGGGNEQFF. In DNA, the CDR3 is TGTGCCAGCAGTCTACTAGCGGGAGGCGGCAATGAGCAGTTCTTC. Supplemented by reference TRBV28 and TRBJ2-1, the full variable domain reads DVKVTQSSRYLVKRTGEKVFLECVQDMDHENMFWYRQDPGLGLRLIYFSYDVKMKEKGDIPEGYSVSREKKERFSLILESASTNQTSMYLCASSLLAGGGNEQFFGPGTRLTVL.

The rearrangement uses TRBV6-1 and TRBJ1-1; 9 bases line up with TRBD1. The CDR3 runs 15 residues. Per the germline V gene, CDR1 is MNHNS and CDR2 is SASEGT. After removal of 1 base from V and 4 bases from J, the junction contained 4 bases not matched to a gene. DNA of the CDR3: TGTGCCAGCAGTGAAGGACGGACAGGGGCCACTGAAGCTTTCTTT. Protein sequence: CASSEGRTGATEAFF.

The V gene is TRBV5-8, the J gene TRBJ1-2, with D uncertain. Germline V CDR1 and CDR2: SGHTS, YDEGEE. Trimming cost V 1 base and J 6 bases, with 10 bases left between them. There are 13 residues in the CDR3. CDR3 nucleotides: TGTGCCAGCAGCTTGCCCCCCGGGGATGGCTACACCTTC. It is translated as CASSLPPGDGYTF.

V gene TRBV28 combines with J gene TRBJ1-1, with D perhaps TRBD1 (5 bases). The V end was cut by 6 bases, the J end by 0 bases, with 8 bases between. This CDR3 region has 13 residues. Looked up from germline, CDR1 is MDHEN and CDR2 is SYDVKM. CDR3 loop: CASSQDMNTEAFF. The CDR3 region has the DNA TGTGCCAGCAGCCAGGACATGAACACTGAAGCTTTCTTT.

The chain joins TRBV4-2 to TRBJ1-2; D gene unclear. V lost 1 base, J lost 7 bases, and 10 bases lay in between. CDR3 length: 13 amino acids. Germline V CDR1 and CDR2: LGHNA, YNFKEQ. The CDR3 loop is CASSQGGGSGYTF. The CDR3 nucleotides are TGTGCCAGCAGCCAAGGGGGAGGGAGTGGCTACACCTTC.

The rearrangement joins TRBV6-5 to TRBJ2-1, with TRBD1 identical over 10 bases. V was pared by 4 bases and J by 7 bases, with 7 bases of the junction left unmatched. The CDR3 is 15 residues long. CDR1 and CDR2 (germline): MNHEY, SVGAGI. CDR3 sequence: CASSSPTGGRNEQFF. DNA for the CDR3: TGTGCCAGCAGTTCACCGACAGGGGGCAGGAATGAGCAGTTCTTC.

This clone was counted between two and nine times. This chain connects TRBV9 to TRBJ2-1, with 7 nucleotides matching TRBD2. Unmatched junction bases numbered 10, after V lost 0 bases and J lost 10 bases. Germline lookup yields CDR1 SGDLS and CDR2 YYNGEE. CDR3 length: 15 amino acids. CDR3 nucleotide sequence: TGTGCCAGCAGCGTAGCCACTAGCGCCTCGGAGGAGCAGTTCTTC. Residues: CASSVATSASEEQFF.

The V call is TRBV2, the J call TRBJ2-3, with 10 bases fitting TRBD2. The CDR3 totals 15 residues. J lost 2 bases, V lost 6 bases, and 5 bases had no gene match. The germline gives CDR1 SNHLY, CDR2 FYNNEI. The CDR3 region has the DNA TGTGCCAGCAGAAGCGGGAGGGCCCACACAGATACGCAGTATTTT. Translated: CASRSGRAHTDTQYF.

The CDR3 DNA sequence: TGTGCCAGCAGCTACCGGGGGACAGGGGTCGGAAACACCATATATTTT. Protein product: CASSYRGTGVGNTIYF. This chain links TRBV27 with TRBJ1-3; 10 bases align to TRBD1. The length of the CDR3 is 16 residues. In germline, CDR1 is MNHEY, CDR2 SMNVEV (reference sequence). Trimming at V came to 6 bases and at J to 4 bases, leaving 9 bases not matched to a gene.

This sequence joins TRBV10-3 and TRBJ2-7; 10 positions agree with TRBD1. Germline values: CDR1 ENHRY, CDR2 SYGVKD. The CDR3 covers 14 residues. V shed 3 bases and J 3 bases; nucleotides not matched to a gene: 2. The CDR3 spells CAISDRTGGYEQYF. The CDR3 DNA reads TGTGCCATCAGTGACAGGACAGGGGGCTACGAGCAGTACTTC.

This sequence joins TRBV4-2 and TRBJ2-5; D unclear. The CDR3 has 13 residues. The V end lost 4 bases, the J end lost 5 bases, and 11 bases lay between the germline ends. The germline V gene encodes CDR1 LGHNA and CDR2 YNFKEQ. The CDR3 DNA reads as TGTGCCAGCAGCCCAGGCTACGTTGAGACCCAGTACTTC. Residues: CASSPGYVETQYF.

The V call is TRBV6-6, the J call TRBJ1-5; maybe TRBD1 (6 bases). V gave up 4 bases and J gave up 6 bases, with 13 bases separating them. The CDR3 extends over 14 amino acids. CDR1 and CDR2 from the germline V gene are MNHNY and SVGAGI (reference sequence). In DNA form, the CDR3 reads TGTGCCAGCAGTTTAGGGGGGGCGCCTCAGCCCCAGCATTTT. Its protein is CASSLGGAPQPQHF.

This clone has only a few counts. The chain recombines TRBV7-8 with TRBJ1-4; weak D call: TRBD1 (5 bases). CDR1 is SGHVS, CDR2 FQNEAQ, per germline. Trimming stripped 1 base from V and 5 bases from J, with 20 bases between. The CDR3 has 18 residues. For the CDR3, the DNA is TGTGCCAGCAGCTTAGTGGAGGGTTTGGGGCCACGGAATGAAAAACTGTTTTTT. Its protein product is CASSLVEGLGPRNEKLFF.

The chain uses TRBV7-6 and TRBJ1-5; unclear D gene. Germline CDR1 SGHVS, CDR2 FNYEAQ. The CDR3 runs 14 residues. Trimming left V 6 bases short and J 7 bases short, with 16 bases between. The CDR3 protein is CASSQERGRQPQHF. The CDR3, as DNA: TGTGCCAGCAGTCAAGAGAGAGGGCGGCAGCCCCAGCATTTT. Filled out from reference TRBV7-6 and TRBJ1-5, the complete variable domain reads GAGVSQSPRYKVTKRGQDVALRCDPISGHVSLYWYRQALGQGPEFLTYFNYEAQQDKSGLPNDRFSAERPEGSISTLTIQRTEQRDSAMYRCASSQERGRQPQHFGDGTRLSIL.